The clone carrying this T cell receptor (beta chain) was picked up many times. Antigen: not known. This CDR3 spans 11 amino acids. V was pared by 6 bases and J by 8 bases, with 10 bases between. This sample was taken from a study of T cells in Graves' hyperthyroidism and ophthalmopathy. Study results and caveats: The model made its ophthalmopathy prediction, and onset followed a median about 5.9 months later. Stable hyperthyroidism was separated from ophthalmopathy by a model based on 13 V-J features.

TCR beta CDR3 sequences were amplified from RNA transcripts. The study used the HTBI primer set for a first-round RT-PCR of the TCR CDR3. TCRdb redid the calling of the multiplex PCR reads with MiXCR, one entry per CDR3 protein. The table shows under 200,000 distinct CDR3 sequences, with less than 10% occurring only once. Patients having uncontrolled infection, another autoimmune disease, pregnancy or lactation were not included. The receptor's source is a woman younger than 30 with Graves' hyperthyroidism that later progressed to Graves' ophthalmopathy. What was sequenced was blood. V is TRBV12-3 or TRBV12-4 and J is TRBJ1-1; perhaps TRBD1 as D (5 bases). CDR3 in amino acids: CASSYRQEAFF. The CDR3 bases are TGTGCCAGCAGCTATAGACAGGAAGCTTTCTTT.